This T cell receptor (beta chain) was sequenced in a study of blood T cell repertoires in COVID-19. Study as a whole: PBMCs, B-cell-depleted T cells, or T cells were the source of the cDNA or gDNA that made up the material.

Living in 24 US areas, the participants were between about 18 and 100 years of age. CDR3 size: 15 residues. CDR1 is SNHLY and CDR2 is FYNNEI in the germline V gene. With 7 bases clipped from V and 4 bases from J, the junction kept 9 bases outside the gene matches. This table comes from immunoSEQ multiplex PCR, and its TCRdb copy is limited to in-frame clones, with some not included. The table records 250,000 to 300,000 clones, roughly 90% of them present only once. This TCR derives from a middle-aged woman with acute COVID-19. Sequenced material: PBMCs or T cells enriched from blood (not recorded which). The chain joins TRBV2 to TRBJ2-2, with TRBD2 matching 7 bases. This CDR3 reads CASNTGRVGTGELFF. The CDR3 bases are TGTGCCAGCAACACGGGGAGGGTCGGCACCGGGGAGCTGTTTTTT. The whole variable domain, remainder taken from reference TRBV2 and TRBJ2-2, is EPEVTQTPSHQVTQMGQEVILRCVPISNHLYFYWYRQILGQKVEFLVSFYNNEISEKSEIFDDQFSVERPDGSNFTLKIRSTKLEDSAMYFCASNTGRVGTGELFFGEGSRLTVL.